The sequence of this TCR beta chain was determined in a study of control samples from healthy donors and cancer patients (dated by TCRdb to 2018 to 2021). This clone was detected only once. Its binding antigen is unknown. Base qualities are missing; no much larger clone stands one base away. The library was prepared using the immunoSEQ multiplex PCR assay. TCRdb retrieved this table from immuneACCESS and kept in-frame rearrangements only. Not all clones are present; in checked studies, unresolved V genes account for under half, and no reason is known for the remainder. Counted in this sample were roughly 140,000 clones; around 90% of them appeared once. Around 4.9% of the sample is taken by the ten largest. V trim: 6 bases; J trim: 11 bases; unmatched bases: 7. Via the germline V gene, CDR1 is SGHDT and CDR2 YYEEEE. Including cysteine and phenylalanine, the CDR3 has 11 amino acids. Of all the DNA, just the CDR3 is kept, 33 bases in frame from base 1.

The sequence was collected from a young man in good health. Input material: blood. The rearranged segments are TRBV5-6 and TRBJ2-7; 8 central nucleotides agree with TRBD1. This receptor carries the CDR3 CASTSVGQEYF. The DNA reads TGTGCCAGCACTTCGGTGGGACAGGAGTACTTC.